This T cell receptor (beta chain) originates from a study of cytomegalovirus exposure and HLA in healthy donors. Study-level points and caveats: Sequencing likely produced, as an artifact, a cluster of highly shared sequence variants. HLA alleles were associated with roughly 15,000 TCR beta sequences in a later analysis at 0.05 false discovery rate. Later on, an analysis found that several of the most significant clusters appeared to be linked to common viral pathogens, which included parvovirus B19. According to reports, the classifier identified cytomegalovirus status with high specificity and sensitivity.

The V gene lost 6 bases and the J gene lost 2 bases, with 8 bases spanning the gap. CDR3 length equals 13 residues. CDR1 is SNHLY and CDR2 is FYNNEI in the germline V gene. With 60 Vbeta and 13 Jbeta primers, the PCR was carried out. TCRdb's table, derived via immunoSEQ multiplex PCR, lists solely in-frame clones and lacks some. The top ten hold around 1.9% of the sample, which has about 90,000 clones, approximately 84% seen once. A remark on this clone: Antigen: not known.

The rearrangement links TRBV2 to TRBJ1-3; D gene unclear. This sequence was found in a man aged 18 to 35 in good health and CMV-seronegative. Sequenced material: PBMCs. The CDR3 DNA reads TGTGCCAGCAGCGGGGTGGCTGGAAACACCATATATTTT. Protein product: CASSGVAGNTIYF.